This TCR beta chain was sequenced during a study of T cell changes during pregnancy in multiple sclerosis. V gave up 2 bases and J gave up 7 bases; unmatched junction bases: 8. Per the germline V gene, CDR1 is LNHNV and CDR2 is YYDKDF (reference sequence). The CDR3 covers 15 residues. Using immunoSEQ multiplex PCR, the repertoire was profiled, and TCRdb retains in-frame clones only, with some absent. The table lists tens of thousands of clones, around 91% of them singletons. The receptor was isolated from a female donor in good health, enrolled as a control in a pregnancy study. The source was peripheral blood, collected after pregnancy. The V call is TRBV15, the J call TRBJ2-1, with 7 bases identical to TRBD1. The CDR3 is CATSRLGQVFNEQFF. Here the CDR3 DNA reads TGTGCCACCAGCAGACTAGGACAGGTTTTTAATGAGCAGTTCTTC. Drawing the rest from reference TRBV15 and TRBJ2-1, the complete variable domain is DAMVIQNPRYQVTQFGKPVTLSCSQTLNHNVMYWYQQKSSQAPKLLFHYYDKDFNNEADTPDNFQSRRPNTSFCFLDIRSPGLGDTAMYLCATSRLGQVFNEQFFGPGTRLTVL.